Described below is a single TCR beta chain sequence and its context. The V end lost 0 bases, the J end lost 0 bases, and 10 bases lay between the germline ends. Germline lookup yields CDR1 SGDLS and CDR2 YYNGEE. The CDR3 sequence is 16 residues long. These data are taken from a study of blood T cell repertoires in COVID-19. Only in-frame clones appear in the TCRdb table, and some are missing; sequencing was by immunoSEQ multiplex PCR. The sample includes around 68,000 clones, approximately 78% of them seen just once. The sequenced material came from peripheral blood. The chain recombines TRBV9 with TRBJ2-4; D gene uncertain. This receptor was obtained from a human donor in a cohort sampled during active COVID-19. Written as DNA, the CDR3 is TGTGCCAGCAGCGTAGGTGCAGGCAGAGCCAAAAACATTCAGTACTTC. Encoded protein: CASSVGAGRAKNIQYF.